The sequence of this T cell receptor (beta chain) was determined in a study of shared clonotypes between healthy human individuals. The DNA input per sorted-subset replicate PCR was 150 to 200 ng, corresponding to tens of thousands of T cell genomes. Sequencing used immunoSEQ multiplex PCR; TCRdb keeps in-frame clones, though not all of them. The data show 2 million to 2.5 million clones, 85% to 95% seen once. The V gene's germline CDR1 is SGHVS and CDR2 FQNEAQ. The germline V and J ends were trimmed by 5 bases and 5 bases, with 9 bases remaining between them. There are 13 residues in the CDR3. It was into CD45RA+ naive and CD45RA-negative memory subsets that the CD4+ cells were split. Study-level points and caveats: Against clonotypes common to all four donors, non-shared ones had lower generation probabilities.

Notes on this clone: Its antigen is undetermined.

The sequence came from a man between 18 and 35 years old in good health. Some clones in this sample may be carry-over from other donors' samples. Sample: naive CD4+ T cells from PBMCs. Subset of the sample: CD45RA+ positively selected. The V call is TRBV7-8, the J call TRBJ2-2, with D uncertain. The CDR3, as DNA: TGTGCCAGCAGCCACTTTTTTACCGGGGAGCTGTTTTTT. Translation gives CASSHFFTGELFF.